One sample yielded the 21 T cell receptor beta chains listed below, sequenced in a study of blood T cell repertoires in COVID-19. Assay used: immunoSEQ multiplex PCR; TCRdb lists only in-frame clones, some missing. Of around 180,000 clones detected, 82% appear once; the ten largest clones hold 10% to 13%. The specimen was peripheral blood. These TCRs come from a woman of 80 years or more with active or convalescent COVID-19.

The chain combines TRBV9 with TRBJ1-5; 9 bases match TRBD1. V shed 4 bases and J 16 bases; nucleotides not matched to a gene: 12. The CDR3 spans 13 residues. The germline gives CDR1 SGDLS, CDR2 YYNGEE. The CDR3 nucleotides are TGTGCCAGCAGCAGCCGTCCCGGGACAGGGATACATTTT. Its protein is CASSSRPGTGIHF.

V usage is TRBV25-1 and J usage is TRBJ2-1; TRBD2 matches 12 bases. Per the germline V gene, CDR1 is MGHDK and CDR2 is SYGVNS. The CDR3 totals 14 residues. V dropped 4 bases and J dropped 7; count of bases not matched to a gene: 2. The CDR3 loop is CASSGLAGVNEQFF. CDR3 nucleotide sequence: TGTGCCAGCAGTGGACTAGCGGGAGTAAATGAGCAGTTCTTC.

This clone occurred a few times. This chain connects TRBV6-1 to TRBJ2-2; possible D gene TRBD2, 5 bases. Trimming removed 1 base from V and 1 base from J, with 7 bases in between. The CDR3 spans 15 residues. Germline-derived CDR1 and CDR2 are MNHNS and SASEGT. CDR3 in amino acids: CASSEGSGNTGELFF. CDR3 nucleotides: TGTGCCAGCAGTGAAGGGAGCGGGAACACCGGGGAGCTGTTTTTT.

This chain links TRBV18 with TRBJ2-2, with TRBD1 matching over 8 bases. The trim removed 3 bases at V and 3 bases at J, leaving 3 bases unmatched. CDR3 length: 15 residues. Germline CDR1 is KGHSH and CDR2 is LQKENI. The CDR3 DNA is TGTGCCAGCTCACCGACAGGGGCGGACACCGGGGAGCTGTTTTTT. Protein product: CASSPTGADTGELFF.

The J gene is TRBJ2-1, the V gene TRBV11-2, with 10 bases fitting TRBD2. Per germline, CDR1 SGHAT and CDR2 FQNNGV. V lost 5 bases, J lost 2 bases, and 3 bases stayed unmatched. This CDR3 is built from 15 residues. CDR3 region: CASSNSGRTYNEQFF. DNA for the CDR3: TGTGCCAGCAGCAATAGCGGGAGGACCTACAATGAGCAGTTCTTC.

V is TRBV5-1 and J is TRBJ1-2; D gene ambiguous. V lost 4 bases to trimming and J lost 4 bases, with 11 bases between them. Germline-derived CDR1 and CDR2 are SGHRS and YFSETQ. The CDR3 consists of 13 residues. The CDR3 loop reads CASSDGEGYGYTF. The CDR3 coding sequence is TGCGCCAGCAGCGACGGGGAGGGCTATGGCTACACCTTC.

V usage is TRBV3-1 (or the pseudogene TRBV3-2) and J usage is TRBJ2-1; 16 nucleotides match TRBD2. The CDR3 extends over 17 amino acids. V lost 5 bases and J lost 5; bases outside the gene matches: 6. Germline loops: CDR1 LGHDT, CDR2 YNNKEL (reference sequence). CDR3 coding DNA: TGTGCCAGCAGCATCGGGACTAGCGGGAGGGCCGACAATGAGCAGTTCTTC. As protein: CASSIGTSGRADNEQFF.

In the case of this clone: Other DNA sequences in this sample translate to the same CDR3. V gene TRBV5-1 combines with J gene TRBJ2-7, with no clear D. V dropped 4 bases and J dropped 0 bases, with 14 bases sitting between them. The CDR3 loop spans 15 amino acids. Germline CDR1 is SGHRS and CDR2 is YFSETQ. CDR3 nucleotide sequence: TGCGCCAGCAGCCTCCCCGGGTTAGGCTCCTACGAGCAGTACTTC. Amino acids: CASSLPGLGSYEQYF.

This chain links TRBV3-1 (or the pseudogene TRBV3-2) with TRBJ1-1; TRBD1 is a possible D gene (5 bases). The CDR3 is made up of 14 amino acids. In germline, CDR1 is LGHDT, CDR2 YNNKEL (reference sequence). Trimming left V 3 bases short and J 5 bases short, with 13 bases between. In DNA, the CDR3 is TGTGCCAGCAGCCAGCCAGGGCCTGGGACTGAAGCTTTCTTT. This translates into CASSQPGPGTEAFF.

The chain is built from TRBV27 and TRBJ2-7, with D possibly being TRBD1 (5 bases). This CDR3 spans 11 amino acids. CDR1 is MNHEY and CDR2 is SMNVEV in the germline V gene (reference sequence). V dropped 5 bases and J dropped 6 bases, with 8 bases sitting between them. In DNA form, the CDR3 reads TGTGCCAGCAGTGCAGGGATCGAGCAGTACTTC. Translated, it gives CASSAGIEQYF.

The chain recombines TRBV7-8 with TRBJ1-6; no clear D gene. The germline gives CDR1 SGHVS, CDR2 FQNEAQ. V was shortened by 2 bases and J by 6 bases, with 11 bases between the two germline ends. This CDR3 has 15 residues. The CDR3 coding sequence is TGTGCCAGCAGCTTATTCGGGATGGCTAATTCACCCCTCCACTTT. This sequence encodes CASSLFGMANSPLHF.

This chain links TRBV6-1 with TRBJ1-6, with TRBD1 matching 10 bases. Germline CDR1 MNHNS, CDR2 SASEGT. J lost 4 bases, V lost 4 bases, and 7 bases had no gene match. The CDR3 extends over 17 amino acids. The CDR3 region has the DNA TGTGCCAGCAGTGCAGACAGGGGGCGCGGGTATAATTCACCCCTCCACTTT. Encoded protein: CASSADRGRGYNSPLHF.

This clone was found a few times. The chain carries TRBV28 and TRBJ1-2, with no clear D. The germline CDR1 and CDR2 sequences are MDHEN and SYDVKM. This CDR3 has 13 residues. V was shortened by 2 bases and J by 5 bases, with 9 bases between the two germline ends. In DNA form, the CDR3 reads TGTGCCAGCAGTTTAACCCATCGGTATGGCTACACCTTC. The encoded protein is CASSLTHRYGYTF.

As DNA, the CDR3 is TGTGCTTCAGGGAACAATCAGCCCCAGCATTTT. As protein: CASGNNQPQHF. V and J are TRBV9 and TRBJ1-5, with D maybe TRBD1 (5 bases). CDR3 length: 11 residues. Germline V CDR1 and CDR2: SGDLS, YYNGEE.

The chain links TRBV6-5 to TRBJ1-2, with TRBD1 matching over 7 bases. V lost 5 bases to trimming and J lost 2 bases; unmatched junction nucleotides: 2. The germline V gene has CDR1 MNHEY and CDR2 SVGAGI. The CDR3 totals 13 residues. CDR3 loop: CASSRDSNYGYTF. The CDR3 coding sequence is TGTGCCAGCAGTCGGGACAGCAACTATGGCTACACCTTC.

This chain joins TRBV19 and TRBJ1-5; D is unclear. V dropped 4 bases and J dropped 10 bases, with 17 bases sitting between them. The CDR3 extends over 14 amino acids. Germline CDR1 reads LNHDA; CDR2 reads SQIVND (reference sequence). The CDR3 loop is CASSTAGFARPQHF. CDR3 DNA: TGTGCCAGTAGTACCGCGGGATTTGCGCGACCCCAGCATTTT.

This chain links TRBV7-9 with TRBJ2-6, with D tentatively TRBD2 (7 bases). CDR3 size: 17 residues. Germline-derived CDR1 and CDR2 are SEHNR and FQNEAQ (reference sequence). Trimming stripped 4 bases from V and 0 bases from J, with 13 bases between. The CDR3 reads CASSWSGGPSGANVLTF. DNA for the CDR3: TGTGCCAGCAGCTGGTCGGGGGGCCCCTCTGGGGCCAACGTCCTGACTTTC.

This clone has more than one count but fewer than ten. The chain employs TRBV6-6 and TRBJ1-2; 8 positions agree with TRBD1. The CDR3 is made up of 16 amino acids. CDR1 is MNHNY and CDR2 is SVGAGI in the germline V gene (reference sequence). Trimming at V came to 5 bases and at J to 7 bases, leaving 15 bases not matched to a gene. Here the CDR3 reads CASSLPLDRVIAGYTF. The DNA for the CDR3 is TGTGCCAGCAGTCTCCCTCTGGACAGGGTTATAGCTGGCTACACCTTC.

The chain joins TRBV4-2 to TRBJ1-4; 7 nucleotides line up with TRBD1. Trimming at V came to 0 bases and at J to 8 bases, leaving 9 bases not matched to a gene. The CDR3 sequence is 16 residues long. Germline V gene sequence: CDR1 LGHNA, CDR2 YNFKEQ. The CDR3 nucleotides read TGTGCCAGCAGCCAAGACCGACAGGGTACAGAAGAAAAACTGTTTTTT. It yields the protein CASSQDRQGTEEKLFF.

The chain couples TRBV5-1 to TRBJ2-1; D may be TRBD1 (6 bases). Germline V gene lookup returns CDR1 SGHRS and CDR2 YFSETQ. The germline V and J ends were trimmed by 4 bases and 3 bases, with 11 bases remaining between them. This CDR3 region has 14 residues. The CDR3, as DNA: TGCGCCAGCAGCATAGGACAGAGCTACAATGAGCAGTTCTTC. Amino acids: CASSIGQSYNEQFF.

This clone was detected once. The sample holds other DNA sequences that translate to the same CDR3. The chain links TRBV29-1 to TRBJ1-2; TRBD1 matches at 7 bases. The length of the CDR3 is 11 residues. Trimming at V came to 6 bases and at J to 8 bases, leaving 6 bases not matched to a gene. Germline CDR1 is SQVTM and CDR2 is ANQGSEA. The CDR3 DNA reads as TGCAGCGTCGACAGGGTAGGCGGCTACACCTTC. This encodes CSVDRVGGYTF.